This T cell receptor (beta chain) was retrieved from a study of CD8+CD57+ T cells in acquired aplastic anemia. This clonotype showed up just a few times. The antigen remains unidentified. Study-wide points: In common between the patients and the controls were nearly 30 CD8+ CDR3 sequences.

Profiling that covered TCR beta VDJ and CDR3 relied on genomic DNA as its template. Via MiXCR, TCRdb re-called the reads, giving one row per CDR3 protein. This sample has 200,000 to 250,000 distinct CDR3 sequences, with roughly 35% found just once. Germline values: CDR1 SGHAT, CDR2 FQNNGV. The CDR3 runs to 17 residues. Trimming removed 5 bases from V and 6 bases from J; junction bases left unmatched: 13. Sequences were obtained from sorted CD4+, CD8+, or CD8+CD57+ T cells (not recorded which) from PBMCs. This sequence joins TRBV11-2 and TRBJ1-6; TRBD1 matches at 7 bases. This sequence was found in a human donor in good health, serving as a control. CDR3 sequence (DNA): TGTGCCAGCAGCCTCCGGGGTGGGACAGAATTTAATTCACCCCTCCACTTT. Protein product: CASSLRGGTEFNSPLHF. The full variable domain, rest sourced from reference TRBV11-2 and TRBJ1-6, is EAGVAQSPRYKIIEKRQSVAFWCNPISGHATLYWYQQILGQGPKLLIQFQNNGVVDDSQLPKDRFSAERLKGVDSTLKIQPAKLEDSAVYLCASSLRGGTEFNSPLHFGNGTRLTVT.